Reported below is one T cell receptor (beta chain). This entry is derived from a study of blood T cell repertoires in COVID-19. Clones were sequenced by immunoSEQ multiplex PCR, and TCRdb holds only the in-frame ones, with some missing. This table holds roughly 87,000 clones, more than 70% found once. This clonotype was obtained from a man aged 55 to 70 with acute or convalescent COVID-19. Sequences were obtained from peripheral blood.

The CDR3 is CASSIDLSAGGGSQETQYF. CDR3 coding DNA: TGTGCCAGTAGTATAGATCTATCCGCGGGAGGGGGGAGTCAAGAGACCCAGTACTTC. The chain combines TRBV19 with TRBJ2-5; 9 nucleotides line up with TRBD2. Trimming cost V 0 bases and J 2 bases; bases outside gene matches: 13. The CDR3 is made up of 19 amino acids. Germline lookup yields CDR1 LNHDA and CDR2 SQIVND (reference sequence).